This entry concerns a single TCR beta chain. This clonotype came up many times. Its antigen target is currently unknown. No base quality values were provided; no much bigger clone lies one nucleotide off. The CDR3 runs 16 amino acids, cysteine and phenylalanine included. The entry retains the CDR3 DNA only, 48 bases that are in frame from base 1. The germline V gene (reference sequence) gives CDR1 as MNHEY and CDR2 as SMNVEV. Unmatched junction bases come to 11, with V trimmed by 0 bases and J by 6 bases. This specimen comes from a study of HIV-infected patients and healthy controls (dated by TCRdb to the mid-2010s). For the study in its entirety: The study tested whether deep TCR repertoire sequencing of HIV patients' small blood samples could capture immune perturbation and reconstitution.

Whole blood was used without cell fractionation, so all unsorted peripheral T cells were reflected in the repertoire. About 10 uninfected healthy donors were sampled as controls, a few of whom were sampled twice roughly three months apart. For RNA extraction, an approximately 2.5 ml sample of peripheral blood was drawn into Tempus tubes. Residual genomic DNA was removed with the TURBO-DNase kit and globin mRNA was depleted with GLOBINclear. What the authors observed across the whole study: Using whole blood restricted sequencing depth and prevented separating the dynamics of distinct T-cell subpopulations. During therapy, a significant decrease in frequency was seen for HIV-associated CDR3s, whereas no significant change was found for CMV-associated CDR3s, although most of them became more frequent. Alpha-chain CDR3s from MAIT cells occurred at high frequency in healthy controls but were severely depleted in HIV+ repertoires. Oligoclonality may be reflected in the significantly higher mean Gini indices of HIV-infected repertoires compared with controls. In the samples, alpha-beta chain pairing was left undetermined. The study did not determine donor HLA types. The apparent post-therapy recovery of the Gini index in HIV-infected patients was not reproduced in size-matched repertoire data. By Jaccard index and by the count of highly shared sequences, healthy controls shared more CDR3s between individuals than HIV+ patients did. Eight alpha and eight beta V genes showed significantly different mean usage between HIV-infected patients and controls. A major limit on how widely the findings apply, in the view of the authors, was that only sixteen HIV-infected individuals were processed. The observed differences in diversity were not explained by the slight differences in age and sex profiles between the study cohorts. Comparisons were complicated by unequal numbers of distinct sequences between patients and controls, and rare events from HIV-infected data were overweighted by size-matching. Compared with untreated HIV+ repertoires, healthy control repertoires had roughly threefold more distinct CDR3s and a higher Shannon diversity.

500 ng RNA was reverse transcribed with SuperScript III using primers against the alpha and beta constant regions. Alpha and beta chain libraries were generated separately via chain-specific third strand synthesis with multiplexing indices. In the protocol, all rearrangements within a chain were amplified with a single primer pair so that primer bias was avoided, and molecular barcodes were added to each cDNA molecule. Purified cDNA was ligated with T4 RNA Ligase 1 onto a 5' RACE adapter bearing a random hexamer and the SP2 sequencing primer site. The authors primed second strand synthesis from the SP2 site with Phusion polymerase and used slow temperature ramps to favor optimal annealing. Joined together, two random hexamer sequences that had both been added before amplification formed the 12-nucleotide barcode of each molecule. A brief initial PCR introduced P5 and P7 adapter elements together with a second index, and an approximately 25-cycle amplification PCR using P5s and P7 primers was subsequently performed. Libraries received about 26 PCR cycles in total, were quantified on a Qubit, sized on a Bioanalyzer, and diluted to 4 nM. Sequencing of the normalized libraries was performed on an Illumina MiSeq with 2 x 250 paired-end kits. Reverse transcription reactions were cleaned up on MinElute columns and eluted into approximately 10 ul Tris-Cl. The adapter ligations were run for around 23 hours at 16 degrees C, and AMPure XP beads at a 1:1 ratio were afterwards used to clean them. The published analysis was carried out like this. Demultiplexed FASTQ files were processed with a modified Decombinator by which V, J, insert and barcode information was output. Sequences that shared a barcode but differed from the dominant sequence were treated as errors and discarded, and barcodes were clustered at Levenshtein distance 3 and counted to estimate the original cDNA molecules. For downstream analyses, the R packages ineq, vegan, igraph and RCytoscape were used, along with IMGT nomenclature and CDR3 definitions. To avoid skew from clonal expansion, each TCR was counted once, and V gene usage was computed over distinct sequences. Similarity networks connected unique CDR3 amino acid sequences within a donor whenever two sequences differed by a single Levenshtein edit. Published HIV-specific CDR3s (around 92 alpha, 700 or so beta) and CMV-specific CDR3s (approximately 13 alpha, about 260 beta) were assembled and queried against the repertoires. Lower sequence numbers were not the cause of the decreased diversity in patients, as random subsampling to size-matched repertoires showed. TCRdb took the public reads, trimmed them with fastp at Q25, ran MiXCR for clone calling and kept in-frame beta chains. Duplicate CDR3 protein sequences are folded into a single record with the most common DNA and genes. None of the V and J calls come from the authors' own analysis; TCRdb made them. Present in this sample are 18,000 or so distinct CDR3 sequences, around 8.3% of which were seen just once. The ten largest clones represent 6.5% of the sample.

This TCR was recovered from an adult in good health. The sequenced material came from blood. This sequence uses TRBV27 and TRBJ2-7, with TRBD1 identical over 7 junction bases. The CDR3 loop reads CASSLSMVTGSGEQYF. The bases are TGTGCCAGCAGTTTATCGATGGTGACAGGGTCAGGCGAGCAGTACTTC.